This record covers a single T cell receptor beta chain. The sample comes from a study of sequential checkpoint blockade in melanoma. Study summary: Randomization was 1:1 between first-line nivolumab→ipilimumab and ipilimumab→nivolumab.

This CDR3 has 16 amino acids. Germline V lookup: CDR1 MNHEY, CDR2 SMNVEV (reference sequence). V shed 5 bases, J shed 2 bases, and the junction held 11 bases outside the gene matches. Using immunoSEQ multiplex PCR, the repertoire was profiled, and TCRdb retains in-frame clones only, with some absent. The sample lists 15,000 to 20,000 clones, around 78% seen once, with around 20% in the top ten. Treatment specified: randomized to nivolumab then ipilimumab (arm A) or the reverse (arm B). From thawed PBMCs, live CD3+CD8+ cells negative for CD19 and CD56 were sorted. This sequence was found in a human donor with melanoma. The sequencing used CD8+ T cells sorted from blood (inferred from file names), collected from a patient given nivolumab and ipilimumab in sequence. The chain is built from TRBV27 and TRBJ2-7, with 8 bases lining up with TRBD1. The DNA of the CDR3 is TGTGCCAGCAGTCTACGGGCAGGGGGCGATCCCTACGAGCAGTACTTC. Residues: CASSLRAGGDPYEQYF.